This T cell receptor beta chain derives from a study of human T cells and chemical hapten exposure (dated by TCRdb to the early 2020s). The study in broad terms: For sensitization, 2% DPC in acetone was applied to a 2 cm by 2 cm area of upper inner arm skin. For TCR sequencing, blood came from twenty-nine alopecia patients at anywhere from one to four time points (pre-sensitization, 2, 6 and 24 weeks). Patient blood was sampled pre-sensitization (week 0) and at 2, 6 and about 24 weeks after DPC sensitization. The patient cohort, mostly female, included alopecia areata with under or over 50% scalp involvement, alopecia totalis and alopecia universalis. In alopecia patients, the study followed how the peripheral blood TCR repertoire changed in vivo over primary and secondary sensitization to diphenylcyclopropenone (DPC), a hapten. Throughout the approximately 25-week study period, patients were also given weekly therapeutic DPC doses on the scalp. Patch testing on the upper back used Finn chambers containing 0.01% DPC, with scoring done after 6 days according to International Contact Dermatitis Research Group standards. Libraries were pooled for sequencing, and variation in per-sample TCR yields was attributed mainly to small differences in library volumes within the pool. Points the paper makes about the study in general: All patients had alopecia, a presumed autoimmune disease, so their immune response might differ from that of healthy individuals. After repeated subsampling, changes were observed in the strength of the expansion versus patch-test correlation and in the threshold at which the correlation became significant. No change with DPC sensitization was found in the number of TCRs above 1 in 1000 frequency, and no evidence of global repertoire structure alterations was found. The number of PT1 expanded TCRs positively correlated with patch test score, significant at thresholds 8, 16 and 32 but not 4. Expanded TCRs formed significantly more large CDR3 similarity clusters than pre-sensitization or healthy control sets, consistent with antigen-driven responses.

From the cysteine up to the phenylalanine, the CDR3 has a length of 14 residues. Of the read, only the CDR3 DNA is kept; its 42 bases are in frame from base 1. Reading the germline V gene gives CDR1 MDHEN and CDR2 SYDVKM. Trimming at the junction amounts to 6 bases on V and 0 bases on J, and the germline ends lie 10 bases apart. Library preparation used RACE. Instrument used: NextSeq 500. Library preparation attached unique molecular identifiers to individual cDNA molecules for quantitative, reproducible TCR counting. Each blood RNA sample was used to sequence both TCR alpha and TCR beta chains. On the study's bioinformatics: A median of about 100,000 TCRs per sample was observed, with a range of roughly 20,000 to 750,000. The Decombinator software suite was used to annotate V, J and CDR3 in the TCR reads. For the PS versus PT1 abundance plots, all samples were subsampled to the same number of TCRs (28,000). Expanded TCRs were defined as absent before sensitization and observed at least eight times at the 2-week time point. The public sequencing data were trimmed at Q25 with fastp and processed into clonotypes with MiXCR by TCRdb, which kept only in-frame beta chains. Identical CDR3 protein sequences are pooled into one entry, listed with their most common genes and DNA. None of the V and J calls come from the authors' own analysis; TCRdb made them. The sample table holds 300,000 to 400,000 distinct CDR3 sequences, of which 4.5% to 6% were seen once. About 2.5% of the sample is taken by the ten largest.

The meaning of the sample's time point label: pre-sensitization, week 0. Read against the paper, the sample's treatment or condition label means: therapeutic diphenylcyclopropenone sensitization with weekly scalp DPC. At every patch-test visit, the blood draw took place before the patch test was put on. Patients were considered eligible if aged 18 to 70, diagnosed with alopecia and deemed suitable for DPC therapy, and patients were excluded if pregnant. Total RNA was isolated from unfractionated whole blood collected in Tempus Blood RNA tubes. This clonotype was counted ten times or more. Its binding antigen is unknown. Per-nucleotide qualities are absent, and no much larger clonotype sits a single base away.

This material consisted of whole blood, taken in connection with sensitization to the hapten diphenylcyclopropenone (DPC). This receptor chain uses TRBV28 and TRBJ2-3, with the D gene too uncertain to name. This clonotype was sampled from a woman between 50 and 59 years old with alopecia areata. Some clones in this sample may be carry-over from other donors' samples. For the CDR3, the sequence is CASSPWGSTDTQYF. The DNA sequence is TGTGCCAGCAGCCCCTGGGGTAGCACAGATACGCAGTATTTT.